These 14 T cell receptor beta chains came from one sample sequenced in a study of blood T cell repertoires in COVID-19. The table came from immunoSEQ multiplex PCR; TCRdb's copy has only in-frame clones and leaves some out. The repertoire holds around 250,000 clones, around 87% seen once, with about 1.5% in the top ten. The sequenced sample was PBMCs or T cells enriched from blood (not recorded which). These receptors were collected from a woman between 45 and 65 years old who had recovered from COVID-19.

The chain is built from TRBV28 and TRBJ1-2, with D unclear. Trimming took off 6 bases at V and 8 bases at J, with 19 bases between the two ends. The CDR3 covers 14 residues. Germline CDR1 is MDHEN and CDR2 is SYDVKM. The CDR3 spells CASSPESARRGYTF. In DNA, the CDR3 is TGTGCCAGCAGCCCTGAGTCGGCCCGGAGGGGCTACACCTTC.

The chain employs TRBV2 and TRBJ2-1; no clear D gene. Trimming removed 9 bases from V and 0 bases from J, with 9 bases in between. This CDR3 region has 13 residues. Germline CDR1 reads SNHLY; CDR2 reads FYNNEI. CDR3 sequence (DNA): TGTGCCAGTGTCCCCAGCTCCTACAATGAGCAGTTCTTC. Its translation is CASVPSSYNEQFF.

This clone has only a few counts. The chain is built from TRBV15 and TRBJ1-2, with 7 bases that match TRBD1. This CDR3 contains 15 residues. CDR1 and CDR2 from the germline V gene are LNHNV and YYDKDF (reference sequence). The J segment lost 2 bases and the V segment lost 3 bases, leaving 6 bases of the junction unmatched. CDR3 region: CATSRMAGQNYGYTF. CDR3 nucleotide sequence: TGTGCCACCAGCAGGATGGCGGGACAGAACTATGGCTACACCTTC.

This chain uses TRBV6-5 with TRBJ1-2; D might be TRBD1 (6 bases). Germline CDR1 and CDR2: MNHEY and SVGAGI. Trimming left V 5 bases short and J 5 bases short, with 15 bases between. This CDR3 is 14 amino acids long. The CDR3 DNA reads TGTGCCAGCAGTAAGGACAGAGAGCGATATGGCTACACCTTC. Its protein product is CASSKDRERYGYTF.

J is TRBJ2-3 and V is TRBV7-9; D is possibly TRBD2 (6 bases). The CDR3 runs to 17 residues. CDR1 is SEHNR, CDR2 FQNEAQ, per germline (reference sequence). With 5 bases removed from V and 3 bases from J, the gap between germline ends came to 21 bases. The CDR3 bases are TGTGCCAGCAGCCCAGGAGGGAGGTTATCGAGAACAGATACGCAGTATTTT. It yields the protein CASSPGGRLSRTDTQYF.

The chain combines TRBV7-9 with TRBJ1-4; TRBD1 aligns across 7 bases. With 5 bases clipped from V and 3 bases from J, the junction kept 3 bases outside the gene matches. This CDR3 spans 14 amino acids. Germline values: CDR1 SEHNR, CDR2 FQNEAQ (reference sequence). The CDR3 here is CASSVDRANEKLFF. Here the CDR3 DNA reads TGTGCCAGCAGCGTCGACAGGGCTAATGAAAAACTGTTTTTT.

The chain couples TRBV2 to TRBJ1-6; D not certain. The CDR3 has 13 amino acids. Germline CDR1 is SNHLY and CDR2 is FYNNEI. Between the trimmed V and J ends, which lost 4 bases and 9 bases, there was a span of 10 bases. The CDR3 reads CASSGSVVSPLHF. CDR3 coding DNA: TGTGCCAGCAGTGGTTCGGTGGTTTCACCCCTCCACTTT. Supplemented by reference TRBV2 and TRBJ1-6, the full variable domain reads EPEVTQTPSHQVTQMGQEVILRCVPISNHLYFYWYRQILGQKVEFLVSFYNNEISEKSEIFDDQFSVERPDGSNFTLKIRSTKLEDSAMYFCASSGSVVSPLHFGNGTRLTVT.

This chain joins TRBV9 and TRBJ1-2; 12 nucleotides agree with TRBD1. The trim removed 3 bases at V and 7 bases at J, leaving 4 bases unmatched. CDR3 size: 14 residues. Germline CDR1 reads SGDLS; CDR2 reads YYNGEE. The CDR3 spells CASSAGTGGRGYTF. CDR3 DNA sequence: TGTGCCAGCAGCGCTGGGACAGGGGGCCGTGGCTACACCTTC.

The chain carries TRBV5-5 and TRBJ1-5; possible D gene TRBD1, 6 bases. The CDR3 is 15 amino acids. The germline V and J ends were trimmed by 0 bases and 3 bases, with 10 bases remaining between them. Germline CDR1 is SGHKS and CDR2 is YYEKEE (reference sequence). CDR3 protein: CASSLGTGYNQPQHF. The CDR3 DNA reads TGTGCCAGCAGCTTGGGCACAGGGTACAATCAGCCCCAGCATTTT.

CDR3 loop: CARRGLIGETQYF. DNA of the CDR3: TGTGCCAGAAGGGGTTTGATCGGGGAGACCCAGTACTTC. This rearrangement joins TRBV5-3 to TRBJ2-5; D call uncertain. TRBV5-3 is reported as an ORF; its role is uncertain. The CDR3 is 13 amino acids. Trimming removed 5 bases at V and 5 bases at J, with 13 bases between.

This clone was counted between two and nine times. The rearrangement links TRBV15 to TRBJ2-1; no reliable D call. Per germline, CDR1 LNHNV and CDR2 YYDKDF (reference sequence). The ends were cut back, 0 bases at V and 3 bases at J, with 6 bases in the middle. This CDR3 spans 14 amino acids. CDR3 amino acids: CATSRERDYNEQFF. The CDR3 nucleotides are TGTGCCACCAGCAGAGAGCGCGACTACAATGAGCAGTTCTTC. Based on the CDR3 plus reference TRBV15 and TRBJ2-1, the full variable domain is DAMVIQNPRYQVTQFGKPVTLSCSQTLNHNVMYWYQQKSSQAPKLLFHYYDKDFNNEADTPDNFQSRRPNTSFCFLDIRSPGLGDTAMYLCATSRERDYNEQFFGPGTRLTVL.

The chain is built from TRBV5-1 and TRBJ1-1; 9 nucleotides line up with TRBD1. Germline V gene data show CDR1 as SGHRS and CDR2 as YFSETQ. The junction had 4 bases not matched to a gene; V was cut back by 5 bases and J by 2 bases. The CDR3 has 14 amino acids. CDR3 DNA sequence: TGCGCCAGCAGTCGGGACAGGGCTAACACTGAAGCTTTCTTT. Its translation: CASSRDRANTEAFF. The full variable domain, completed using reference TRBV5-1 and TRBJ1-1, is KAGVTQTPRYLIKTRGQQVTLSCSPISGHRSVSWYQQTPGQGLQFLFEYFSETQRNKGNFPGRFSGRQFSNSRSEMNVSTLELGDSALYLCASSRDRANTEAFFGQGTRLTVV.

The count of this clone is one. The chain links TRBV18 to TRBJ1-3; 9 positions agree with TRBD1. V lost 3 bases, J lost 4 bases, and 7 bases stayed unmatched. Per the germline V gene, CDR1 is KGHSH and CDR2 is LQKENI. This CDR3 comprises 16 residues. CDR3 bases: TGTGCCAGCTCACCGACCGGGACAGGGACGGGAAACACCATATATTTT. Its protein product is CASSPTGTGTGNTIYF.

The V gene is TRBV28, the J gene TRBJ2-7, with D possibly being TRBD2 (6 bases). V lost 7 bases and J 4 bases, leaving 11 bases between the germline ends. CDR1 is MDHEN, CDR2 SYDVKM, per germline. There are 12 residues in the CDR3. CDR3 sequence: CASTGSLYEQYF. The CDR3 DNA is TGTGCCAGCACCGGGAGCTTATACGAGCAGTACTTC.